The 30 T cell receptor beta chains presented below share a single source sample, sequenced in a study of cytomegalovirus exposure and HLA in healthy donors. Both 60 Vbeta primers and 13 Jbeta primers went into the PCR. TCRdb keeps only in-frame clones here, not all; method: immunoSEQ multiplex PCR. This repertoire shows roughly 130,000 clones, roughly four fifths found once; its top ten account for around 10%. Sequencing used PBMCs. These receptors all come from a male donor in good health and CMV-seropositive.

This clone occurred once. The gene calls are TRBV29-1 and TRBJ2-7, with 13 positions matching TRBD2. The CDR3 totals 14 residues. V lost 4 bases to trimming and J lost 6 bases; unmatched junction nucleotides: 6. Germline lookup yields CDR1 SQVTM and CDR2 ANQGSEA. The CDR3, as DNA: TGCAGCGTTGGGACTAGCGGGAGCTGGCGCGAGCAGTACTTC. This codes for CSVGTSGSWREQYF.

The rearrangement uses TRBV7-6 and TRBJ1-1; D is unresolved. In germline, CDR1 is SGHVS, CDR2 FNYEAQ. V was cut by 2 bases and J by 1 base, with 11 bases left in between. There are 15 residues in the CDR3. The CDR3 sequence: CASSLPGGPNTEAFF. The CDR3 DNA reads as TGTGCCAGCAGCTTACCGGGCGGGCCGAACACTGAAGCTTTCTTT.

CDR3 sequence: CASSLVIPGGSYNEQFF. The DNA for the CDR3 is TGTGCCAGCAGCTTAGTTATTCCCGGGGGCTCCTACAATGAGCAGTTCTTC. The chain has TRBV11-1 and TRBJ2-1; D perhaps matches TRBD2 (6 bases). With 1 base removed from V and 0 bases from J, the gap between germline ends came to 13 bases. This CDR3 has 17 amino acids. The V gene's germline CDR1 is SGHAT and CDR2 FQDESV (reference sequence). The whole variable domain, remainder taken from reference TRBV11-1 and TRBJ2-1, is EAEVAQSPRYKITEKSQAVAFWCDPISGHATLYWYRQILGQGPELLVQFQDESVVDDSQLPKDRFSAERLKGVDSTLKIQPAELGDSAMYLCASSLVIPGGSYNEQFFGPGTRLTVL.

The chain has TRBV6-4 and TRBJ2-1; 15 positions match TRBD2. CDR1 and CDR2 (germline): MRHNA, SNTAGT. The CDR3 totals 17 residues. Trimming cost V 5 bases and J 9 bases; bases outside gene matches: 11. CDR3 region: CASSPSGTSGRLGEQFF. The DNA of the CDR3 is TGTGCCAGCAGTCCTTCCGGGACTAGCGGGAGGTTGGGTGAGCAGTTCTTC.

V and J are TRBV2 and TRBJ2-3; TRBD2 matches at 7 bases. Trimming removed 6 bases from V and 2 bases from J; junction bases left unmatched: 11. The CDR3 consists of 16 residues. CDR1 is SNHLY and CDR2 is FYNNEI in the germline V gene. CDR3: CASSNDRGSLTDTQYF. As DNA, the CDR3 is TGTGCCAGCAGCAACGATCGCGGGAGCCTCACAGATACGCAGTATTTT.

The chain is built from TRBV30 and TRBJ1-1; TRBD1 aligns across 9 bases. CDR3 length: 11 residues. Per the germline V gene, CDR1 is GTSNPN and CDR2 is SVGIG (reference sequence). V gave up 1 base and J gave up 11 bases; unmatched junction bases: 2. This CDR3 reads CAWSDRGLAFF. CDR3 coding DNA: TGTGCCTGGAGTGACAGGGGGCTCGCTTTCTTT. The whole variable domain, remainder taken from reference TRBV30 and TRBJ1-1, is SQTIHQWPATLVQPVGSPLSLECTVEGTSNPNLYWYRQAAGRGLQLLFYSVGIGQISSEVPQNLSASRPQDRQFILSSKKLLLSDSGFYLCAWSDRGLAFFGQGTRLTVV.

A single count supports this clone. The chain couples TRBV28 to TRBJ2-1; TRBD2 agrees at 16 bases. Looked up from germline, CDR1 is MDHEN and CDR2 is SYDVKM. The CDR3 has 16 residues. Trimming took 2 bases from V and 7 from J; bases not matched to a gene: 2. The CDR3 DNA is TGTGCCAGCAGTTTAGGGACTAGCGGGAGGGGTAATGAGCAGTTCTTC. This translates into CASSLGTSGRGNEQFF.

The chain is built from TRBV29-1 and TRBJ1-1; TRBD1 matches 8 bases. The CDR3 is 13 residues long. CDR1 and CDR2 (germline): SQVTM, ANQGSEA. The junction had 4 bases not matched to a gene; V was cut back by 3 bases and J by 4 bases. The CDR3 DNA reads TGCAGCGTTGAGACAACAGGGGGCACTGAAGCTTTCTTT. It is translated as CSVETTGGTEAFF.

This clone was observed a few times. V usage is TRBV27 and J usage is TRBJ2-7; the D gene is possibly TRBD1 (5 bases). V was clipped by 6 bases and J by 2 bases, with 17 bases between them. The germline V gene encodes CDR1 MNHEY and CDR2 SMNVEV (reference sequence). CDR3 length: 15 residues. The CDR3 sequence: CASSLLSTGPYEQYF. CDR3 coding DNA: TGTGCCAGCAGCCTCCTGAGCACAGGCCCCTACGAGCAGTACTTC.

The CDR3 sequence is CASSLWASGRIDEQFF. The CDR3 region has the DNA TGTGCCAGCAGCTTATGGGCTAGCGGGAGGATAGATGAGCAGTTCTTC. This chain joins TRBV13 and TRBJ2-1, with 11 bases identical to TRBD2. CDR1 and CDR2 from the germline V gene are PRHDT and FYEKMQ (reference sequence). The V and J ends lost 2 bases and 8 bases, in that order; junction bases with no gene match: 8. The CDR3 has 16 residues.

The chain joins TRBV6-6 to TRBJ2-7; TRBD1 is a possible D gene (6 bases). The germline V and J ends were trimmed by 0 bases and 5 bases, with 14 bases remaining between them. The germline CDR1 and CDR2 sequences are MNHNY and SVGAGI (reference sequence). This CDR3 is 15 amino acids long. CDR3 loop: CASSYSVGRGDEQYF. The CDR3 bases are TGTGCCAGCAGTTACTCGGTGGGCAGGGGTGACGAGCAGTACTTC.

This clone was detected only a few times. The chain has TRBV15 and TRBJ2-1; D is possibly TRBD2 (6 bases). Germline V gene data show CDR1 as LNHNV and CDR2 as YYDKDF (reference sequence). This CDR3 contains 16 residues. V was cut by 1 base and J by 5 bases, with 15 bases left in between. This CDR3 reads CATSRVASEVDNEQFF. CDR3 DNA sequence: TGTGCCACCAGCAGAGTGGCTAGCGAGGTGGACAATGAGCAGTTCTTC.

V usage is TRBV7-2 and J usage is TRBJ2-7, with D unresolved. Trimming removed 1 base from V and 2 bases from J, with 15 bases in between. Germline CDR1 and CDR2: SGHTA and FQGNSA. The CDR3 sequence is 16 residues long. The CDR3 protein is CASSLDLLSPPYEQYF. The CDR3 nucleotides are TGTGCCAGCAGCTTAGACCTCCTAAGCCCCCCCTACGAGCAGTACTTC.

V is TRBV7-3 and J is TRBJ1-1; no reliable D call. This CDR3 comprises 14 residues. Trimming cost V 5 bases and J 7 bases, with 17 bases left between them. Germline V gene lookup returns CDR1 SGHTA and CDR2 FQGTGA. The CDR3 region is CASSNNAGGNEAFF. The DNA of the CDR3 is TGTGCCAGCAGCAATAACGCTGGTGGCAATGAAGCTTTCTTT.

This chain links TRBV5-4 with TRBJ1-4; no definite D call. V lost 2 bases to trimming and J lost 0 bases, with 5 bases between them. In germline, CDR1 is SGHNT, CDR2 YYREEE (reference sequence). This CDR3 spans 14 amino acids. CDR3: CASSFYSTNEKLFF. The CDR3 DNA is TGTGCCAGCAGCTTTTACTCAACTAATGAAAAACTGTTTTTT.

The chain links TRBV6-4 to TRBJ2-6, with no clear D. Per germline, CDR1 MRHNA and CDR2 SNTAGT. This CDR3 has 14 residues. The V and J ends lost 9 bases and 4 bases respectively, with 13 bases between them. In DNA form, the CDR3 reads TGTGCCAGTGCCCCCCTAGAGGGGGCCAACGTCCTGACTTTC. Its protein product is CASAPLEGANVLTF.

Here the CDR3 DNA reads TGCAGCGTTGATCAGGGGTCCCTCACAGATACGCAGTATTTT. Protein sequence: CSVDQGSLTDTQYF. The chain combines TRBV29-1 with TRBJ2-3; a possible D gene is TRBD1 (6 bases). This CDR3 is 14 amino acids long. CDR1 and CDR2 (germline): SQVTM, ANQGSEA. The ends were cut back, 3 bases at V and 2 bases at J, with 12 bases in the middle.

This clone appeared once. V gene TRBV5-5 combines with J gene TRBJ1-2, with D perhaps TRBD1 (6 bases). The CDR3 spans 15 residues. V was cut by 4 bases and J by 1 base, with 14 bases left in between. Per the germline V gene, CDR1 is SGHKS and CDR2 is YYEKEE (reference sequence). CDR3 in amino acids: CASSPDRLINYGYTF. The CDR3 nucleotides read TGTGCCAGCAGCCCCGACAGGCTCATTAACTATGGCTACACCTTC.

This chain joins TRBV2 and TRBJ2-6; D is possibly TRBD1 (8 bases). Trimming removed 5 bases from V and 1 base from J, with 15 bases in between. The CDR3 totals 17 residues. CDR1 and CDR2 from the germline V gene are SNHLY and FYNNEI. DNA for the CDR3: TGTGCCAGCAGTCCCACAGGGGGGGTGTCTGGGGCCAACGTCCTGACTTTC. Encoded protein: CASSPTGGVSGANVLTF.

This CDR3 reads CASSQGDLNTEAFF. In DNA form, the CDR3 reads TGCGCCAGCAGCCAGGGGGACCTGAACACTGAAGCTTTCTTT. This chain links TRBV5-1 with TRBJ1-1; TRBD1 aligns across 7 bases. CDR1 is SGHRS, CDR2 YFSETQ, per germline. The CDR3 totals 14 residues. V shed 4 bases and J 0 bases; nucleotides not matched to a gene: 3.

The chain joins TRBV4-3 to TRBJ2-1; 9 nucleotides match TRBD2. The junction had 7 bases not matched to a gene; V was cut back by 0 bases and J by 7 bases. CDR1 and CDR2 from the germline V gene are LGHNA and YSLEER. The CDR3 length is 16 residues. The CDR3 reads CASSQDGGRVGNEQFF. In DNA form, the CDR3 reads TGCGCCAGCAGCCAAGATGGCGGGAGGGTGGGAAATGAGCAGTTCTTC.

The chain uses TRBV19 and TRBJ1-2; TRBD1 matches 7 bases. CDR3 length: 15 amino acids. V gave up 3 bases and J gave up 5 bases; unmatched junction bases: 9. Per germline, CDR1 LNHDA and CDR2 SQIVND (reference sequence). CDR3 coding DNA: TGTGCCAGTAGTATCGGACTGCCCAGGGGGTATGGCTACACCTTC. Protein: CASSIGLPRGYGYTF.

Remarks on this clone: Sequence at one end of the junction differs from germline and may be a read error. The rearrangement links TRBV6-1 to TRBJ2-6, with D maybe TRBD1 (5 bases). The length of the CDR3 is 14 residues. The V gene's germline CDR1 is MNHNS and CDR2 SASEGT. CDR3 sequence: CASSDPTGANGLTF. The CDR3 DNA sequence: TGTGCCAGCAGTGACCCGACTGGGGCCAACGGCCTGACTTTC.

The CDR3 reads CARQPGTTQETQYF. As DNA, the CDR3 is TGTGCCAGACAACCCGGGACAACGCAAGAGACCCAGTACTTC. J is TRBJ2-5 and V is TRBV27, with D tentatively TRBD1 (6 bases). The CDR3 has 14 amino acids. With 9 bases removed from V and 2 bases from J, the gap between germline ends came to 16 bases. Germline values: CDR1 MNHEY, CDR2 SMNVEV (reference sequence).

The chain has TRBV18 and TRBJ2-7; perhaps TRBD2 as D (5 bases). From germline, CDR1 is KGHSH and CDR2 LQKENI. V lost 8 bases to trimming and J lost 3 bases, with 17 bases between them. The CDR3 contains 14 residues. The CDR3 loop is CASTKEVANYEQYF. The CDR3 coding sequence is TGTGCCAGCACAAAGGAGGTGGCGAACTACGAGCAGTACTTC.

This rearrangement joins TRBV5-6 to TRBJ2-1; 9 bases are a match to TRBD2. The junction had 6 bases not matched to a gene; V was cut back by 4 bases and J by 4 bases. Germline-derived CDR1 and CDR2 are SGHDT and YYEEEE. The CDR3 has 15 residues. CDR3 amino acids: CASSLEREAYNEQFF. CDR3 DNA: TGTGCCAGCAGCCTCGAGCGGGAGGCGTACAATGAGCAGTTCTTC.

This clone turned up a few times. The V call is TRBV7-6, the J call TRBJ2-2; D possibly corresponds to TRBD2 (6 bases). The V end was cut by 5 bases, the J end by 5 bases, with 18 bases between. Germline loops: CDR1 SGHVS, CDR2 FNYEAQ. The length of the CDR3 is 16 residues. CDR3 sequence (DNA): TGTGCCAGCAGCCCCGGTGGGTCGGCGGGGACCGGGGAGCTGTTTTTT. Translating gives CASSPGGSAGTGELFF.

This chain connects TRBV7-2 to TRBJ2-7; possibly TRBD2 for D (5 bases). Trimming stripped 2 bases from V and 0 bases from J, with 11 bases between. The CDR3 loop spans 15 amino acids. CDR1 SGHTA and CDR2 FQGNSA come from the germline V gene. In nucleotides, the CDR3 is TGTGCCAGCAGCTTACCGGGGATCCTCTCCTACGAGCAGTACTTC. Translated, it gives CASSLPGILSYEQYF.

CDR3 nucleotide sequence: TGTGCCAGCAGTCCCCGGACAGGAGCCTCCTACGAGCAGTACTTC. Protein: CASSPRTGASYEQYF. The chain combines TRBV28 with TRBJ2-7; 7 bases map to TRBD1. Germline V gene lookup returns CDR1 MDHEN and CDR2 SYDVKM. V dropped 5 bases and J dropped 0; count of bases not matched to a gene: 7. CDR3 size: 15 residues.

The V gene is TRBV18, the J gene TRBJ2-3; no clear D. CDR3 length: 13 residues. CDR1 KGHSH and CDR2 LQKENI come from the germline V gene. The V and J ends lost 6 bases and 2 bases respectively, with 9 bases between them. The CDR3, as DNA: TGTGCCAGCTCCCCTAGTCTCACAGATACGCAGTATTTT. Protein product: CASSPSLTDTQYF.